This T cell receptor beta chain stems from a study of CXCR3-negative and CXCR3-positive naive CD8 T cells (dated by TCRdb to the late 2010s). Concerning the study at large: In total, 130 million to 150 million TRB reads were obtained, or roughly 1.5 +/- 0.3 million reads per library. Diversity and physicochemical repertoire analyses were performed on about eleven donors pooled from two independent experiments. Naive subsets from 5 or 6 donors and memory cells from 3 donors were included in the TRBV-TRBJ cluster analysis. Results and caveats for the whole study, not just this receptor: TRBV-TRBJ usage was similar between naive CXCR3-negative and CXCR3-positive cells from the same donor, while memory cells showed distinct patterns. Surface CD5, linked to self-reactivity in mice, was comparable between naive subsets; TCR interaction strength was therefore also inferred from TRB CDR3 physicochemical properties. Freshly isolated PBMCs were used for most assays because CXCR3 expression partially decreased after cryopreservation. Both naive subsets had comparably high repertoire diversity, while memory CD8+ T cells had much lower repertoire diversity. TRB CDR3s from CXCR3-positive naive cells showed higher hydrophobicity (lower Kidera factor 4), lower energy, and higher strength and volume indices than CXCR3-negative naive cells.

Concerning this clonotype itself: Its antigen remains unidentified.

From cysteine to phenylalanine, the CDR3 is 22 amino acids long. Only the protein sequence is given. Each CD8+ T cell subset was flow-sorted in triplicate, with some 300,000 cells per subset placed directly into RLT lysis buffer. To exclude memory contaminants, naive CD8+ T cells were stringently defined as CD45RO-CCR7+CD27+CD95-. Using standard density gradient centrifugation, peripheral blood mononuclear cells were isolated from buffy coats. A FACSAria III was used to flow-sort naive CD8+ T cells into CXCR3-negative and CXCR3-positive populations. Total RNA was extracted from sorted cells using an RNeasy Mini Kit. The sequencing machine was a NextSeq 550. The Human TCR Profiling Kit (MiLaboratory) was used to make UMI-labeled 5' RACE TRB cDNA libraries. The full amount of extracted RNA was used for cDNA synthesis, and the full amount of resulting cDNA was used for PCR amplification. Libraries were prepared in parallel with an identical number of PCR cycles. The authors processed their data as follows. With a minimum of two reads required per UMI, MIGEC and MiXCR pulled out about 50,000 +/- 10,000 unique UMI-labeled TRB cDNA molecules from each library. On average, roughly 40,000 +/- 10,000 functional in-frame TRB CDR3 nucleotide clonotypes lacking stop codons were found per library. After each sample was downsampled to 5000 UMI-labeled TRB molecules, VDJtools was used to calculate diversity metrics such as normalized Shannon-Wiener and Chao1. VDJtools was used to calculate clonotype-size-weighted physicochemical properties of the central five CDR3 residues, namely interaction energy, strength, volume and Kidera factor 4. Once TCRdb had reprocessed the reads, it stored one entry per CDR3 protein sequence and supplied no DNA. V and J calls and clone size were set by TCRdb, not the authors. The data table for this sample lists 85,000 to 130,000 distinct CDR3 sequences. The top ten hold over 0.35% of the sample.

Rearrangement joined TRBV23-1 to TRBJ2-7; the TRBD1 assignment by TCRdb is unverifiable without DNA. TRBV23-1 has ORF status, its function being uncertain. The receptor comes from a human donor in good health. Some clones in this sample may be carry-over from other donors' samples. Sequenced material: naive CXCR3+ CD8+ T cells from blood. The cell subset or site label here, explained by the study, means: CD45RO-CCR7+CD27+CD95- naive CD8+ T cells expressing CXCR3 (TNR3+). The CDR3: CASIKSLRTGLQKGETSYEQYF.